This T cell receptor (beta chain) emerged from a study of CD8+ T cells in alopecia areata. Researchers picked out CD4+ and CD8+ T cells from PBMCs by sorting. CDR1 and CDR2 from the germline V gene are MGHDK and SYGVNS. J was trimmed by 7 bases and V by 8 bases; bases with no gene match: 5. The CDR3 loop spans 11 amino acids. A note on this clone: What it binds is not known.

Study-wide results and limits: Scalp sequencing captures resident alphabeta T cells of normal skin too. Patients shared TCRs less clearly than mice did, possibly for HLA-related reasons. Lesional scalp, especially alopecia totalis/universalis, showed higher clonality than normal scalp.

The authors extracted RNA and reverse transcribed it into cDNA as the sequencing template. Measured with immunoSEQ multiplex PCR; TCRdb has only the in-frame clones, and not every one. The sample lists 140,000 to 150,000 clones; more than 55% were seen once. The sample was CD8+ T cells sorted from blood. This chain uses TRBV25-1 with TRBJ2-7; 7 positions agree with TRBD2. This clonotype was obtained from a human donor in good health. The CDR3 nucleotides are TGTGCCAGCGGCGGGAGTAATGAGCAGTACTTC. Protein: CASGGSNEQYF.